Below, 23 T cell receptor beta chains from the same sample are listed, as sequenced in a study of beta chain features in type 1 diabetes (dated by TCRdb to 2017 to 2018). Results and caveats for the whole study, not just this receptor: In all four CD4+ subsets, TCRB CDR3 length was moderately but significantly shorter in type 1 diabetes patients.

No cognate antigen is known for these TCRs. The method behind the library was the immunoSEQ multiplex PCR assay. The entire amount of isolated RNA was reverse transcribed using the High Capacity cDNA Reverse Transcription Kit, so the sequenced TCRB transcripts were expressed ones. This is the immuneACCESS table as TCRdb keeps it, with only in-frame sequences that have V and J called. A part of the clones is gone; compared with another copy, unresolved V genes explain less than half, and the rest is unexplained. For this sample the table gives 330,000 or so clones, of which around 13% were detected only once. 0.0085% to 0.012% of the sample belongs to the ten largest clones. The sample was naive CD4+ T cells from blood. In the paper's terms, the cell subset or site label means: true naive CD4+ T cells. The source is a woman between 18 and 29 years old with type 1 diabetes.

This clone was seen only a few times. The chain has TRBV7-6 and TRBJ1-1, with 7 bases lining up with TRBD1. The germline V gene has CDR1 SGHVS and CDR2 FNYEAQ. The CDR3 runs 12 residues. The V gene end was trimmed by 2 bases and the J gene end by 10 bases; junction bases not matched to a gene: 4. In DNA form, the CDR3 reads TGTGCCAGCAGCTTACCAGGGGGTGGAGCTTTCTTT. Protein sequence: CASSLPGGGAFF.

The chain joins TRBV9 to TRBJ1-1; D is possibly TRBD1 (5 bases). Per the germline V gene, CDR1 is SGDLS and CDR2 is YYNGEE. Trimming took 0 bases from V and 7 from J, leaving 10 bases between them. This CDR3 is 13 amino acids long. Written as DNA, the CDR3 is TGTGCCAGCAGCGTAGGGGGGAGGGGTGAAGCTTTCTTT. It translates to CASSVGGRGEAFF.

Only a few counts were recorded for this clone. The gene calls are TRBV29-1 and TRBJ2-2, with no clear D. Trimming left V 5 bases short and J 2 bases short, with 12 bases between. The germline gives CDR1 SQVTM, CDR2 ANQGSEA. CDR3 length: 14 amino acids. The CDR3 is CSVLPFVNTGELFF. The CDR3 nucleotides are TGCAGCGTTCTCCCTTTCGTTAACACCGGGGAGCTGTTTTTT.

This clone was detected a few times. The genes are TRBV18 and TRBJ1-2; possibly TRBD1 for D (5 bases). The CDR3 runs to 15 residues. Germline CDR1 KGHSH, CDR2 LQKENI. Trimming took 0 bases from V and 0 from J, leaving 8 bases between them. CDR3 protein: CASSPPLQANYGYTF. CDR3 DNA sequence: TGTGCCAGCTCACCACCTTTACAGGCTAACTATGGCTACACCTTC.

About this clone itself: Since no conserved phenylalanine or tryptophan closes the CDR3, a read error is the likely cause. It is unclear where the CDR3 begins or ends on the DNA, so no DNA is shown, and the CDR3 is as TCRdb lists it. V gene TRBV6-1 combines with J gene TRBJ2-7; the D call in the table, TRBD2, was not verified against the DNA. The V gene's germline CDR1 is MNHNS and CDR2 SASEGT. With termini counted, the CDR3 has 12 amino acids. CDR3 amino acids: CASSELAGGPGI.

As DNA, the CDR3 is TGTGCCAGCAGTACATACAGGGTTTCCACTGAAGCTTTCTTT. Its protein is CASSTYRVSTEAFF. V is TRBV28 and J is TRBJ1-1; D might be TRBD1 (6 bases). This CDR3 is 14 amino acids long. Trimming removed 5 bases from V and 4 bases from J, with 14 bases in between. Germline lookup yields CDR1 MDHEN and CDR2 SYDVKM.

V is TRBV15 and J is TRBJ2-7; TRBD2 matches at 8 bases. The germline CDR1 and CDR2 sequences are LNHNV and YYDKDF (reference sequence). The CDR3 has 14 residues. J was trimmed by 8 bases and V by 0 bases; bases with no gene match: 6. As DNA, the CDR3 is TGTGCCACCAGCAGAGATACCCAGCGGGGGAAGCAGTACTTC. Its protein is CATSRDTQRGKQYF. Full variable domain (missing parts from reference TRBV15 and TRBJ2-7): DAMVIQNPRYQVTQFGKPVTLSCSQTLNHNVMYWYQQKSSQAPKLLFHYYDKDFNNEADTPDNFQSRRPNTSFCFLDIRSPGLGDTAMYLCATSRDTQRGKQYFGPGTRLTVT.

This clone was recorded a few times. The chain is built from TRBV9 and TRBJ2-6; maybe TRBD1 (6 bases). This CDR3 comprises 15 residues. Trimming left V 8 bases short and J 0 bases short, with 12 bases between. CDR1 is SGDLS and CDR2 is YYNGEE in the germline V gene. CDR3 loop: CASGGASSGANVLTF. In DNA, the CDR3 is TGTGCCAGTGGGGGCGCAAGCTCTGGGGCCAACGTCCTGACTTTC.

The chain uses TRBV9 and TRBJ1-4; 8 nucleotides align to TRBD1. CDR1 and CDR2 from the germline V gene are SGDLS and YYNGEE. V gave up 5 bases and J gave up 5 bases; unmatched junction bases: 5. This CDR3 comprises 14 residues. The CDR3 DNA follows: TGTGCCAGCAGTGGAGACAGGGGAAATGAAAAACTGTTTTTT. It encodes CASSGDRGNEKLFF. Full variable domain (rest looked up from reference TRBV9 and TRBJ1-4): DSGVTQTPKHLITATGQRVTLRCSPRSGDLSVYWYQQSLDQGLQFLIQYYNGEERAKGNILERFSAQQFPDLHSELNLSSLELGDSALYFCASSGDRGNEKLFFGSGTQLSVL.

This clone has just a few counts. The chain combines TRBV21-1 with TRBJ2-5; the table's D call, TRBD1, was not checked against the DNA. TRBV21-1 is tagged as a pseudogene. There are 17 residues in the CDR3. This chain's CDR3 is CASSKGRYRDREETQYF. CDR3 DNA: TGTGCCAGCAGCAAAGGTCGCTACCGGGACAGGGAAGAGACCCAGTACTTC.

In the case of this clone: Other nucleotide sequences in the sample specify the same CDR3. The chain combines TRBV5-1 with TRBJ2-7; 7 bases align to TRBD1. Germline V gene sequence: CDR1 SGHRS, CDR2 YFSETQ. The CDR3 contains 14 residues. V dropped 0 bases and J dropped 3; count of bases not matched to a gene: 3. The CDR3 here is CASSLEGARYEQYF. In nucleotides, the CDR3 is TGCGCCAGCAGCTTGGAGGGGGCTCGCTACGAGCAGTACTTC.

CDR3 amino acids: CASSETGLPSGNTIYF. The CDR3 coding sequence is TGTGCCAGCAGCGAGACAGGTCTCCCCTCTGGAAACACCATATATTTT. The chain joins TRBV7-2 to TRBJ1-3; D perhaps matches TRBD1 (6 bases). CDR1 SGHTA and CDR2 FQGNSA come from the germline V gene. V was shortened by 5 bases and J by 0 bases, with 14 bases between the two germline ends. The length of the CDR3 is 16 residues. Together with reference TRBV7-2 and TRBJ1-3, the CDR3 gives the full variable domain: GAGVSQSPSNKVTEKGKDVELRCDPISGHTALYWYRQSLGQGLEFLIYFQGNSAPDKSGLPSDRFSAERTGGSVSTLTIQRTQQEDSAVYLCASSETGLPSGNTIYFGEGSWLTVV.

This chain links TRBV30 with TRBJ2-5, with D perhaps TRBD1 (6 bases). The germline V and J ends were trimmed by 4 bases and 2 bases, with 17 bases remaining between them. The CDR3 totals 15 residues. Germline values: CDR1 GTSNPN, CDR2 SVGIG (reference sequence). CDR3 sequence reads: CAWTQGSQLQETQYF. The CDR3 DNA follows: TGTGCCTGGACGCAGGGGAGCCAGCTGCAAGAGACCCAGTACTTC.

This clone was detected a few times. The rearrangement links TRBV7-9 to TRBJ2-7, with TRBD1 matching over 7 bases. Germline CDR1 SEHNR, CDR2 FQNEAQ (reference sequence). The CDR3 is made up of 16 amino acids. The V segment lost 0 bases and the J segment 4 bases; nucleotides outside the gene matches: 9. The CDR3 sequence: CASSLAPDRARYEQYF. For the CDR3, the DNA is TGTGCCAGCAGCTTAGCTCCCGACAGGGCCCGTTACGAGCAGTACTTC. The whole variable domain, remainder taken from reference TRBV7-9 and TRBJ2-7, is DTGVSQNPRHKITKRGQNVTFRCDPISEHNRLYWYRQTLGQGPEFLTYFQNEAQLEKSRLLSDRFSAERPKGSFSTLEIQRTEQGDSAMYLCASSLAPDRARYEQYFGPGTRLTVT.

The chain recombines TRBV27 with TRBJ2-1, with a possible D match to TRBD2 (7 bases). The germline V gene encodes CDR1 MNHEY and CDR2 SMNVEV (reference sequence). Trimming cost V 5 bases and J 11 bases, with 19 bases left between them. The CDR3 length is 14 residues. CDR3 sequence reads: CASSPKPGGPKQFF. CDR3 sequence (DNA): TGTGCCAGCAGTCCCAAACCGGGGGGCCCAAAGCAGTTCTTC.

The genes are TRBV30 and TRBJ2-1, with 12 bases lining up with TRBD2. CDR3 size: 17 residues. The V and J ends lost 3 bases and 0 bases, in that order; junction bases with no gene match: 6. Germline assignment: CDR1 GTSNPN and CDR2 SVGIG (reference sequence). The CDR3 loop is CAWSRTSGTFSYNEQFF. CDR3 nucleotide sequence: TGTGCCTGGAGCCGGACTAGCGGGACCTTCTCCTACAATGAGCAGTTCTTC. The whole variable domain, remainder taken from reference TRBV30 and TRBJ2-1, is SQTIHQWPATLVQPVGSPLSLECTVEGTSNPNLYWYRQAAGRGLQLLFYSVGIGQISSEVPQNLSASRPQDRQFILSSKKLLLSDSGFYLCAWSRTSGTFSYNEQFFGPGTRLTVL.

This clone has only a few counts. This chain links TRBV7-9 with TRBJ2-7, with TRBD2 matching 7 bases. Looked up from germline, CDR1 is SEHNR and CDR2 is FQNEAQ (reference sequence). The V and J ends lost 5 bases and 1 base, in that order; junction bases with no gene match: 5. CDR3 length equals 14 residues. CDR3 protein: CASSPTSDSYEQYF. In DNA, the CDR3 is TGTGCCAGCAGCCCCACTAGCGATTCCTACGAGCAGTACTTC.

This clone has more than one count but fewer than ten. This sequence joins TRBV4-3 and TRBJ2-1; D is undetermined. CDR3 size: 15 residues. Trimming stripped 4 bases from V and 0 bases from J, with 10 bases between. CDR1 is LGHNA and CDR2 is YSLEER in the germline V gene. The CDR3, as DNA: TGCGCCAGCAGCCCATGCCATAGCTCCTACAATGAGCAGTTCTTC. Translated, it gives CASSPCHSSYNEQFF.

This clone has more than one count but fewer than ten. The J gene is TRBJ1-3, the V gene TRBV29-1, with D possibly being TRBD1 (5 bases). In germline, CDR1 is SQVTM, CDR2 ANQGSEA. V was clipped by 4 bases and J by 2 bases, with 9 bases between them. This CDR3 has 13 residues. The CDR3 region has the DNA TGCAGCGTTGGGGCAGGGACTGGAAACACCATATATTTT. It yields the protein CSVGAGTGNTIYF. The full variable domain, its missing parts supplied by reference TRBV29-1 and TRBJ1-3, is SAVISQKPSRDICQRGTSLTIQCQVDSQVTMMFWYRQQPGQSLTLIATANQGSEATYESGFVIDKFPISRPNLTFSTLTVSNMSPEDSSIYLCSVGAGTGNTIYFGEGSWLTVV.

This chain connects TRBV4-2 to TRBJ2-3; 16 bases are shared with TRBD2. Germline values: CDR1 LGHNA, CDR2 YNFKEQ. The length of the CDR3 is 19 residues. The V segment lost 2 bases and the J segment 4 bases; nucleotides outside the gene matches: 9. The CDR3 protein is CASSQSPGLAGGRADTQYF. CDR3 bases: TGTGCCAGCAGCCAAAGCCCGGGACTAGCGGGAGGGCGCGCAGATACGCAGTATTTT.

This clone has more than one count but fewer than ten. This chain links TRBV15 with TRBJ2-1, with TRBD1 as a possible D gene (5 bases). Germline V gene data show CDR1 as LNHNV and CDR2 as YYDKDF (reference sequence). V shed 3 bases and J shed 6 bases, with 18 bases lying between them. This CDR3 region has 16 residues. CDR3 in DNA: TGTGCCACCAGCAGGGTTTTTATGGGGCTGGTCAATGAGCAGTTCTTC. Residues: CATSRVFMGLVNEQFF.

The chain recombines TRBV7-9 with TRBJ2-7; D might be TRBD2 (6 bases). CDR3 length: 16 residues. Germline V gene data show CDR1 as SEHNR and CDR2 as FQNEAQ (reference sequence). V shed 4 bases and J shed 3 bases, with 19 bases lying between them. Here the CDR3 reads CASSSLKGAGYYEQYF. The CDR3 bases are TGTGCCAGCAGCTCCCTCAAAGGGGCGGGGTACTACGAGCAGTACTTC.

This clone was seen a few times. At one end the junction does not follow the germline gene, possibly because of a read error. The rearrangement links TRBV5-4 to TRBJ1-3; 8 bases are a match to TRBD1. The V gene's germline CDR1 is SGHNT and CDR2 YYREEE (reference sequence). CDR3 size: 18 residues. CDR3 region: CASSLKTGALLSGNTIYF. DNA for the CDR3: TGTGCCAGCAGCCTCAAGACAGGGGCCCTCCTCTCTGGGAACACCATATATTTT.